Each of the 28 T cell receptor beta chains below was sequenced from the same sample in a study of T cells in Graves' hyperthyroidism and ophthalmopathy. Amplification targeted TCR beta CDR3 regions from RNA transcripts. When the TCR CDR3 underwent first-round RT-PCR, the HTBI primer set was used. TCRdb processed the multiplex PCR reads anew with MiXCR; each CDR3 protein has one entry. Here the sample spans fewer than 500,000 distinct CDR3 sequences, roughly 15% being singletons. Material for sequencing was blood. The receptors were gathered from a man between 18 and 29 years old with Graves' ophthalmopathy.

Ten or more counts support this clonotype. J is TRBJ2-2 and V is TRBV5-1; possibly TRBD1 for D (6 bases). The V end lost 6 bases, the J end lost 3 bases, and 15 bases lay between the germline ends. This CDR3 contains 15 residues. Germline-derived CDR1 and CDR2 are SGHRS and YFSETQ. This CDR3 is CASTQGLLDTGELFF. The CDR3 region has the DNA TGCGCCAGCACTCAGGGGCTGCTAGACACCGGGGAGCTGTTTTTT.

The chain couples TRBV9 to TRBJ2-1; TRBD2 aligns across 9 bases. CDR1 is SGDLS, CDR2 YYNGEE, per germline. The length of the CDR3 is 15 residues. The trim removed 2 bases at V and 7 bases at J, leaving 7 bases unmatched. This CDR3 is CASSVSGRWENEQFF. CDR3 coding DNA: TGTGCCAGCAGCGTGAGCGGGAGGTGGGAGAATGAGCAGTTCTTC.

At least ten counts were recorded for this clonotype. The chain links TRBV20-1 to TRBJ1-3; D remains ambiguous. CDR1 DFQATT and CDR2 SNEGSKA come from the germline V gene (reference sequence). The ends were cut back, 3 bases at V and 0 bases at J, with 3 bases in the middle. CDR3 length: 12 amino acids. The CDR3 region is CSARDSGNTIYF. For the CDR3, the DNA is TGCAGTGCTAGGGACTCTGGAAACACCATATATTTT.

There are a few counts of this clonotype. This chain uses TRBV19 with TRBJ2-1, with D perhaps TRBD1 (5 bases). CDR1 LNHDA and CDR2 SQIVND come from the germline V gene (reference sequence). V lost 5 bases and J lost 9, with 11 bases in between. CDR3 length equals 12 residues. The CDR3 nucleotides read TGTGCCAGTAGTGTCTTCAGGGCTGAGCAGTTCTTC. Protein sequence: CASSVFRAEQFF.

In this sample, this clonotype turned up many times. The chain has TRBV13 and TRBJ2-7, with 7 bases identical to TRBD2. J gave up 3 bases and V 9 bases, and 8 bases lay outside the gene matches. CDR3 length: 13 residues. Per the germline V gene, CDR1 is PRHDT and CDR2 is FYEKMQ (reference sequence). CDR3 DNA sequence: TGTGCCAGTGCGTTGGGCGGGGGCTACGAGCAGTACTTC. This translates into CASALGGGYEQYF.

There are many counts of this clonotype. CDR3: CASSPPSAYEQYF. CDR3 bases: TGTGCCAGCTCACCACCGTCGGCCTACGAGCAGTACTTC. J is TRBJ2-7 and V is TRBV18; no clear D gene. Germline CDR1 is KGHSH and CDR2 is LQKENI. Between the trimmed V and J ends, which lost 0 bases and 2 bases, there was a span of 5 bases. The CDR3 runs to 13 residues.

This clonotype was recorded at least ten times. The chain recombines TRBV20-1 with TRBJ2-7; either TRBD1 or TRBD2 may supply D (5 bases each). The CDR3 length is 15 residues. Trimming left V 3 bases short and J 2 bases short, with 17 bases between. Germline CDR1 reads DFQATT; CDR2 reads SNEGSKA (reference sequence). In DNA, the CDR3 is TGCAGTGCTAGCTCCGAGGGGACCCTCCCCTACGAGCAGTACTTC. This gives the protein CSASSEGTLPYEQYF.

This clonotype was counted at least ten times. The CDR3 DNA reads TGTGCCAGCAGCCCTCGTTTACAGTACCCCCTCCACTTT. This encodes CASSPRLQYPLHF. The chain is built from TRBV3-1 and TRBJ1-6; no reliable D call. Trimming took off 4 bases at V and 13 bases at J, with 14 bases between the two ends. Germline lookup yields CDR1 LGHDT and CDR2 YNNKEL (reference sequence). The CDR3 loop spans 13 amino acids.

At least ten counts were recorded for this clonotype. This rearrangement joins TRBV28 to TRBJ1-2, with 9 bases fitting TRBD1. The CDR3 is made up of 14 amino acids. Germline trimming cut 5 bases from V and 7 bases from J; bases unmatched to any gene: 8. Per the germline V gene, CDR1 is MDHEN and CDR2 is SYDVKM. CDR3 in DNA: TGTGCCAGCAGTGGGGACAGGGCTTGGAGTGGCTACACCTTC. As protein: CASSGDRAWSGYTF.

In this sample, this clonotype turned up many times. The chain links TRBV18 to TRBJ1-4; maybe TRBD1 (5 bases). Germline V gene data show CDR1 as KGHSH and CDR2 as LQKENI. CDR3 length: 15 residues. Between the trimmed V and J ends, which lost 0 bases and 10 bases, there was a span of 15 bases. The CDR3 loop reads CASSPPGQSPVKLFF. CDR3 nucleotide sequence: TGTGCCAGCTCACCACCAGGACAAAGCCCGGTAAAACTGTTTTTT.

This clonotype was detected ten times or more. The rearrangement links TRBV11-2 to TRBJ2-5; D tentatively fits TRBD1 or TRBD2 (5 bases each). The CDR3 spans 14 residues. The V gene lost 5 bases and the J gene lost 4 bases, with 14 bases spanning the gap. The germline CDR1 and CDR2 sequences are SGHAT and FQNNGV. CDR3 sequence: CASSPGLRGETQYF. The CDR3 DNA follows: TGTGCCAGCAGCCCCGGACTTAGGGGAGAGACCCAGTACTTC.

This rearrangement joins TRBV5-1 to TRBJ1-1, with 8 bases aligning to TRBD1. With 6 bases clipped from V and 5 bases from J, the junction kept 15 bases outside the gene matches. From germline, CDR1 is SGHRS and CDR2 YFSETQ. The CDR3 totals 16 residues. The CDR3: CASTDSPLQGDTEAFF. Here the CDR3 DNA reads TGCGCCAGCACCGATTCCCCCCTACAGGGGGATACTGAAGCTTTCTTT.

This clonotype was detected ten times or more. The J gene is TRBJ1-6, the V gene TRBV5-4; a weak D match, TRBD1 (6 bases). Looked up from germline, CDR1 is SGHNT and CDR2 is YYREEE (reference sequence). The length of the CDR3 is 14 residues. Deletions cut 4 bases from V and 10 bases from J, with 15 bases between. The CDR3 reads CASSPGQGPSPLHF. The CDR3 nucleotides read TGTGCCAGCAGCCCGGGACAAGGCCCGTCACCCCTCCACTTT.

A few counts support this clonotype. The V and J genes are TRBV20-1 and TRBJ2-5; 8 bases line up with TRBD2. The junction had 9 bases not matched to a gene; V was cut back by 5 bases and J by 4 bases. Looked up from germline, CDR1 is DFQATT and CDR2 is SNEGSKA (reference sequence). The CDR3 runs to 14 residues. CDR3 sequence (DNA): TGCAGTGCTTCACCGGGACTAGTGGTAGAGACCCAGTACTTC. Protein sequence: CSASPGLVVETQYF.

This clonotype came up many times. The chain uses TRBV6-2 or TRBV6-3 and TRBJ2-1; D not resolved. Germline CDR1 MNHEY, CDR2 SVGEGT. The CDR3 length is 13 residues. V was pared by 2 bases and J by 1 base, with 3 bases between. The CDR3 DNA is TGTGCCAGCAGTTACAATTCCTACAATGAGCAGTTCTTC. Translation gives CASSYNSYNEQFF.

In its sample, this clonotype was seen many times. The chain recombines TRBV6-1 with TRBJ2-2; 10 positions agree with TRBD1. The length of the CDR3 is 15 residues. Per the germline V gene, CDR1 is MNHNS and CDR2 is SASEGT. After removal of 4 bases from V and 6 bases from J, the junction contained 5 bases not matched to a gene. The CDR3 here is CASSVVTGGSGELFF. The CDR3 nucleotides are TGTGCCAGCAGTGTCGTGACAGGGGGCTCCGGGGAGCTGTTTTTT.

The rearrangement uses TRBV12-3 or TRBV12-4 and TRBJ2-6; the D gene could be TRBD1 or TRBD2 (5 bases each). V was cut by 6 bases and J by 0 bases, with 15 bases left in between. This CDR3 comprises 17 residues. The CDR3 is CASSRGEPLSGANVLTF. The CDR3 coding sequence is TGTGCCAGCAGCCGAGGGGAGCCCCTCTCTGGGGCCAACGTCCTGACTTTC.

This clonotype was recorded at least ten times. The chain links TRBV20-1 to TRBJ2-5, with D tentatively TRBD2 (6 bases). Trimming removed 5 bases from V and 1 base from J, with 20 bases in between. Germline CDR1 is DFQATT and CDR2 is SNEGSKA (reference sequence). The CDR3 consists of 16 residues. DNA of the CDR3: TGCAGTGCTCAGAGGGCAGCGGGTATGTCCCAAGAGACCCAGTACTTC. Translation gives CSAQRAAGMSQETQYF.

In its sample, this clonotype was seen many times. This chain connects TRBV6-1 to TRBJ2-3, with 7 bases fitting TRBD2. This CDR3 has 18 amino acids. Germline V CDR1 and CDR2: MNHNS, SASEGT. V gave up 1 base and J gave up 0 bases; unmatched junction bases: 10. The CDR3 here is CASSEVAFPSGSTDTQYF. The CDR3 DNA follows: TGTGCCAGCAGTGAAGTAGCATTCCCTAGCGGTAGCACAGATACGCAGTATTTT.

V and J are TRBV11-2 and TRBJ2-5; TRBD1 matches at 7 bases. The CDR3 is 14 residues long. The V and J ends lost 4 bases and 5 bases, in that order; junction bases with no gene match: 7. Germline V lookup: CDR1 SGHAT, CDR2 FQNNGV. CDR3 in DNA: TGTGCCAGCAGCTCAAAGGGGGCGCAGGAGACCCAGTACTTC. It translates to CASSSKGAQETQYF.

This clonotype showed up many times. This chain links TRBV7-9 with TRBJ1-6; 9 bases line up with TRBD1. Trimming at V came to 5 bases and at J to 9 bases, leaving 5 bases not matched to a gene. The V gene's germline CDR1 is SEHNR and CDR2 FQNEAQ (reference sequence). This CDR3 comprises 14 residues. The chain's CDR3 is CASSRQGEGSPLHF. In nucleotides, the CDR3 is TGTGCCAGCAGCCGACAGGGGGAGGGTTCACCCCTCCACTTT. The full variable domain, its missing parts supplied by reference TRBV7-9 and TRBJ1-6, is DTGVSQNPRHKITKRGQNVTFRCDPISEHNRLYWYRQTLGQGPEFLTYFQNEAQLEKSRLLSDRFSAERPKGSFSTLEIQRTEQGDSAMYLCASSRQGEGSPLHFGNGTRLTVT.

The rearrangement links TRBV11-2 to TRBJ1-2; D is ambiguous. This CDR3 is 13 amino acids long. V lost 5 bases and J lost 5, with 12 bases in between. In germline, CDR1 is SGHAT, CDR2 FQNNGV. The CDR3 region is CASSPSGSYGYTF. DNA of the CDR3: TGTGCCAGCAGCCCTAGCGGATCTTATGGCTACACCTTC. Full variable domain (outside the CDR3, taken from reference TRBV11-2 and TRBJ1-2): EAGVAQSPRYKIIEKRQSVAFWCNPISGHATLYWYQQILGQGPKLLIQFQNNGVVDDSQLPKDRFSAERLKGVDSTLKIQPAKLEDSAVYLCASSPSGSYGYTFGSGTRLTVV.

This clonotype has at least ten counts. The chain joins TRBV7-9 to TRBJ1-2; TRBD1 matches at 7 bases. The junction had 6 bases not matched to a gene; V was cut back by 1 base and J by 4 bases. The CDR3 is made up of 15 amino acids. Germline V CDR1 and CDR2: SEHNR, FQNEAQ (reference sequence). CDR3 in DNA: TGTGCCAGCAGCTTAGGACAGGGCCTCCTCTATGGCTACACCTTC. Residues: CASSLGQGLLYGYTF.

This clonotype was observed many times. The chain carries TRBV12-3 or TRBV12-4 and TRBJ2-1, with D unclear. The CDR3 length is 14 residues. The V end lost 3 bases, the J end lost 8 bases, and 14 bases lay between the germline ends. The CDR3, as DNA: TGTGCCAGCAGTTTCGGCGAAAACCACGATGAGCAGTTCTTC. This sequence encodes CASSFGENHDEQFF.

Ten or more counts support this clonotype. The chain recombines TRBV29-1 with TRBJ2-3, with a tentative D call TRBD2 (5 bases). V lost 3 bases and J lost 2, with 12 bases in between. The CDR3 has 14 residues. CDR1 is SQVTM and CDR2 is ANQGSEA in the germline V gene. CDR3 coding DNA: TGCAGCGTTGATGGCCTAGCCCTCACAGATACGCAGTATTTT. This codes for CSVDGLALTDTQYF.

This clonotype came up many times. The V and J genes are TRBV2 and TRBJ2-7; D unresolved. Germline CDR1 is SNHLY and CDR2 is FYNNEI. The CDR3 length is 14 residues. V dropped 6 bases and J dropped 7 bases, with 19 bases sitting between them. The CDR3 spells CASREQSHPFEQYF. CDR3 nucleotides: TGTGCCAGCAGGGAACAGAGCCACCCCTTTGAGCAGTACTTC.

The genes are TRBV6-1 and TRBJ2-7; 7 positions agree with TRBD1. The CDR3 totals 13 residues. After removal of 8 bases from V and 3 bases from J, the junction contained 7 bases not matched to a gene. Germline CDR1 is MNHNS and CDR2 is SASEGT. Here the CDR3 reads CASLGTARYEQYF. CDR3 nucleotides: TGTGCCAGCCTGGGGACAGCGCGCTACGAGCAGTACTTC.

This clonotype was seen a handful of times. The gene calls are TRBV6-1 and TRBJ2-5; tentatively, D is TRBD1 (5 bases). CDR3 size: 15 residues. Germline CDR1 is MNHNS and CDR2 is SASEGT. Trimming cost V 5 bases and J 2 bases, with 15 bases left between them. CDR3 protein: CASSTLGRVQETQYF. The CDR3 DNA is TGTGCCAGCAGTACCCTGGGCAGGGTTCAAGAGACCCAGTACTTC.